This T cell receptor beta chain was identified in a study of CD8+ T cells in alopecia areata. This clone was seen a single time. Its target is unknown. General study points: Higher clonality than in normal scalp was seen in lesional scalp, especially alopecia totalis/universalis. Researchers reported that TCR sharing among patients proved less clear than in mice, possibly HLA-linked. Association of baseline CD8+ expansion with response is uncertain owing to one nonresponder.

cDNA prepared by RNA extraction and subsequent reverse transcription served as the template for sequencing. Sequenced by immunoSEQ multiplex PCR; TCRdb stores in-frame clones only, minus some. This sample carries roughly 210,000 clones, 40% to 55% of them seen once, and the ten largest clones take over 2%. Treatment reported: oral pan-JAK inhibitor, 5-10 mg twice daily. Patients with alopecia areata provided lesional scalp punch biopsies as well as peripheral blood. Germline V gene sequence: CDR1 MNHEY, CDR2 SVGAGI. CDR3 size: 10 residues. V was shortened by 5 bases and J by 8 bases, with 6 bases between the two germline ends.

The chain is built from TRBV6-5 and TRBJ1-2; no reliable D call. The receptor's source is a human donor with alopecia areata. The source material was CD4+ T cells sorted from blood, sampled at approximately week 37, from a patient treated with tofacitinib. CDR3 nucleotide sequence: TGTGCCAGCAGTGAATTGGGCTACACCTTC. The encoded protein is CASSELGYTF.